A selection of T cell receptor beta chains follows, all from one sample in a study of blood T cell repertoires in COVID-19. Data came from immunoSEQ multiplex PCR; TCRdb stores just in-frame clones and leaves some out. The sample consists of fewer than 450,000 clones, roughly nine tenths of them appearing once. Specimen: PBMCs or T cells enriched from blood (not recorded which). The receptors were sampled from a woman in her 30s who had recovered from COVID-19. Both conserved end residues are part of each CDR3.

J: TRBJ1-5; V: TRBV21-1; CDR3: CASSKRTGANQPQHF
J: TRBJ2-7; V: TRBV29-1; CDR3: CSVGLLHSGREQYF
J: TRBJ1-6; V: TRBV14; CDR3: CASSHRGYNSPLHF
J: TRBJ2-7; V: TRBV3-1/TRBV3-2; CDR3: CASSQGTSGGPVGGEQYF
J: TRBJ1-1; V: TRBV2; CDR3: CASSEVERFGVEAFF
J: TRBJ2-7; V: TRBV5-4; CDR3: CASSTGTSELYEQYF
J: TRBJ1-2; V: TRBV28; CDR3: CASSLTGQGTYGYTF
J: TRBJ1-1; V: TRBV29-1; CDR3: CSVDRNTEAFF
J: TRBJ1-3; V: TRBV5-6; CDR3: CASSLVGALAGSGNTIYF
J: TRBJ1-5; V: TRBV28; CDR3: CASSRQVNQPQHF
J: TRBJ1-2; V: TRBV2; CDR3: CASSGQGPLYGYTF
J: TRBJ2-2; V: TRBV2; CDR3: CASRTVSTGELFF
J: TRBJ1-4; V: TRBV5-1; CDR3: CASRPGQGLEKLFF
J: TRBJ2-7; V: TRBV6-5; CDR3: CASSYTDSYEQYF
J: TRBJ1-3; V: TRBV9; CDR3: CASSVSGGFSGNTIYF
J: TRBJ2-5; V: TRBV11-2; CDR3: CASSFYGRGQETQYF
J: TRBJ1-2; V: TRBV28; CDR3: CASSSPHGGVGYTF
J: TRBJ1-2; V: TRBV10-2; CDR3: CASSPLTGDGYTF
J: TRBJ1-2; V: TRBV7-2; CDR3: CASSRGADYGYTF
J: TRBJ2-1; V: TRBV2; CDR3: CASSDPLTANNEQFF
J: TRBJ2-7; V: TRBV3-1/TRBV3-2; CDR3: CASSQGPGGRYF
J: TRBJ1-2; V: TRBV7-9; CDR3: CASSPDSGNYGYTF
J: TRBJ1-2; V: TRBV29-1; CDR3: CSVEEEFGYGYTF
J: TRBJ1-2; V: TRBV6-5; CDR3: CASSSPGNYGYTF